This T cell receptor beta chain emerged from a study of cytomegalovirus exposure and HLA in healthy donors. About this clone itself: Its antigen is not identified.

An approximately 120-subject validation cohort, separate from the 666-subject first cohort, supplied the donors. Findings and limits, study-wide: The study recorded about 160 TCR beta chains that were cytomegalovirus-associated. It was confirmed in vitro that three of the CMV-associated chains were specific for CMV antigens. Per published reports, the classifier diagnosed cytomegalovirus status with high specificity and sensitivity.

This CDR3 contains 15 residues. Germline CDR1 and CDR2: MDHEN and SYDVKM. Trimming pared 7 bases from V and 3 bases from J, leaving 16 bases between. Sequencing was performed with immunoSEQ multiplex PCR; in TCRdb, only in-frame clones are kept and a portion is missing. The table records around 300,000 clones, roughly 85% of them present only once. Sequencing was carried out using PBMCs. This clonotype was obtained from a woman in her late teens or twenties in good health and CMV-seronegative. This chain connects TRBV28 to TRBJ1-5, with D possibly being TRBD1 (5 bases). The CDR3 here is CASTMEGLTNQPQHF. The DNA for the CDR3 is TGTGCCAGCACCATGGAGGGGCTGACCAATCAGCCCCAGCATTTT.